The 17 T cell receptor beta chains in this list originate from one sample, sequenced in a study of Graves' ophthalmopathy and Graves' hyperthyroidism (dated by TCRdb to the late 2010s). TCRdb names Illumina HiSeq 2000 as the instrument used. For repertoire sequencing, the TCR beta CDR3 regions were amplified from RNA transcripts. A first-round RT-PCR used HTBI primers with the Qiagen OneStep RT-PCR kit, followed by a second-round multiplex PCR, size selection and purification. The raw public reads went through TCRdb reprocessing: fastp at Q25, MiXCR clone calling, in-frame beta chains kept. Each CDR3 protein appears once, grouped with its most common genes and DNA. Within this sample are 900,000 to 1,200,000 distinct CDR3 sequences, with 35% to 40% of them counted one time only. The ten largest clones represent 11% of the sample. The sample taken for sequencing was peripheral blood or thyroid tissue (not recorded which). Receptors were obtained from an adult man with Graves' hyperthyroidism.

This clonotype came up once. One end of the junction varies from germline; a read error may be responsible. This rearrangement joins TRBV19 to TRBJ2-5; D is undetermined. The CDR3 runs 13 residues. Germline V gene data show CDR1 as LNHDA and CDR2 as SQIVND (reference sequence). CDR3 region: CASCINAGETQYF. The CDR3 nucleotides are TGTGCCAGTTGTATTAACGCCGGAGAGACCCAGTACTTC.

The genes are TRBV7-2 and TRBJ2-7, with D possibly being TRBD2 (6 bases). V was pared by 5 bases and J by 6 bases, with 20 bases between. The CDR3 contains 15 residues. Looked up from germline, CDR1 is SGHTA and CDR2 is FQGNSA. The CDR3 nucleotides read TGTGCCAGCAGCGCGGGGACCTTTTGGGAGTTCGAGCAGTACTTC. Encoded protein: CASSAGTFWEFEQYF.

As for this clonotype: This clone may be a read error of a much larger clone one base away. The rearrangement uses TRBV9 and TRBJ2-7; 9 nucleotides match TRBD1. Germline loops: CDR1 SGDLS, CDR2 YYNGEE. This CDR3 contains 14 residues. Here the CDR3 DNA reads TGTGCCAGCAGCGTTAGGGACAGGGCGGGGGAGCGGTACTTC. Translated: CASSVRDRAGERYF.

This clonotype was picked up many times. An end of the junction does not agree with germline; a read error may underlie this. The rearrangement links TRBV12-3 or TRBV12-4 to TRBJ2-7; D unresolved. The CDR3 extends over 11 amino acids. The CDR3 region has the DNA TGTGCCAGCAGCTTTGCGAACGAGCAATACTTC. Amino acid sequence: CASSFANEQYF.

This clonotype was detected only once. The chain couples TRBV25-1 to TRBJ2-1; D is possibly TRBD1 or TRBD2 (5 bases each). V lost 4 bases, J lost 7 bases, and 11 bases lay in between. The CDR3 length is 13 residues. Germline V lookup: CDR1 MGHDK, CDR2 SYGVNS. The CDR3 nucleotides read TGTGCCAGCAGTGGGGGGACGGGGAATGAGCAGTTCTTC. Encoded protein: CASSGGTGNEQFF.

At least ten counts were recorded for this clonotype. The rearrangement links TRBV11-2 to TRBJ1-2, with 8 bases matching TRBD1. The J segment lost 6 bases and the V segment lost 5 bases, leaving 11 bases of the junction unmatched. Germline CDR1 is SGHAT and CDR2 is FQNNGV. The length of the CDR3 is 15 residues. CDR3 protein: CASSPGLGQGHGYTF. For the CDR3, the DNA is TGTGCCAGCAGCCCAGGACTTGGACAGGGTCATGGCTACACCTTC.

As regards this clonotype: Because the CDR3's place on the DNA is in doubt, the DNA is left out and the CDR3 is given as listed by TCRdb. The chain joins TRBV25-1 to TRBJ1-5. The V gene's germline CDR1 is MGHDK and CDR2 SYGVNS. The CDR3 spans 16 residues, counting both ends. CDR3 protein: CACSARSGPTLQPQHF.

This clonotype was seen repeatedly, ten times or more. The genes are TRBV14 and TRBJ2-7, with 7 bases lining up with TRBD1. The ends lost 4 bases at V and 3 bases at J; junction bases unmatched: 6. The CDR3 extends over 14 amino acids. CDR1 SGHDN and CDR2 FVKESK come from the germline V gene. The CDR3 DNA reads TGTGCCAGCAGCCCGAACAGGGGAGTCTACGAGCAGTACTTC. It is translated as CASSPNRGVYEQYF.

This clonotype showed up just a few times. This chain uses TRBV6-6 with TRBJ2-7, with a tentative D call TRBD1 (6 bases). V was pared by 8 bases and J by 4 bases, with 33 bases between. Germline lookup yields CDR1 MNHNY and CDR2 SVGAGI (reference sequence). The CDR3 extends over 19 amino acids. The CDR3 nucleotides are TGTGCCAGCCGGGCTGGGACATCCTCCTCCTCTCGTCCTCGTTACGAGCAGTACTTC. It encodes CASRAGTSSSSRPRYEQYF.

This clonotype has just a few counts. This chain connects TRBV12-3 or TRBV12-4 to TRBJ1-1; D gene unclear. This CDR3 is built from 13 residues. V lost 2 bases, J lost 8 bases, and 12 bases lay in between. The CDR3 reads CASSLMLSTEAFF. The CDR3 DNA reads TGTGCCAGCAGTTTAATGTTATCAACGGAAGCTTTCTTT.

This chain links TRBV10-2 with TRBJ1-2; D remains ambiguous. Germline V lookup: CDR1 WSHSY, CDR2 SAAADI. CDR3 size: 15 residues. V was trimmed by 0 bases and J by 4 bases, leaving 12 bases between them. In DNA, the CDR3 is TGCGCCAGCAGTGAGTCGGGCAGTCGGGGCTATGGCTACACCTTC. Its protein product is CASSESGSRGYGYTF.

The rearrangement links TRBV27 to TRBJ1-2; possibly TRBD1 for D (5 bases). The V gene lost 9 bases and the J gene lost 8 bases, with 13 bases spanning the gap. This CDR3 is 11 amino acids long. Germline V lookup: CDR1 MNHEY, CDR2 SMNVEV (reference sequence). This CDR3 is CARKAGRGYTF. In DNA form, the CDR3 reads TGTGCCAGGAAGGCAGGGCGCGGCTACACCTTC.

This clonotype was seen ten or more times. The chain links TRBV12-3 or TRBV12-4 to TRBJ1-2; the D is unclear. The CDR3 runs 14 residues. Trimming removed 2 bases at V and 2 bases at J, with 9 bases between. The DNA of the CDR3 is TGTGCCAGCAGTTTATCCCACGAAAACTATGGCTACACCTTC. Translating gives CASSLSHENYGYTF.

This clonotype was detected a few times. V usage is TRBV6-5 and J usage is TRBJ1-5; weak D call: TRBD1 (5 bases). The CDR3 is 13 amino acids. V lost 2 bases and J lost 7, with 9 bases in between. Germline V CDR1 and CDR2: MNHEY, SVGAGI. CDR3 in amino acids: CASSYGARQPQHF. The CDR3 bases are TGTGCCAGCAGTTACGGGGCAAGGCAGCCCCAGCATTTT.

The CDR3 bases are TGCAGTGGTATGCTTCCACCCCTAGAAAAACTGTTTTTT. Its translation is CSGMLPPLEKLFF. The V gene is TRBV20-1, the J gene TRBJ1-4, with D unresolved. Germline lookup yields CDR1 DFQATT and CDR2 SNEGSKA (reference sequence). V shed 7 bases and J shed 8 bases, with 17 bases lying between them. The CDR3 sequence is 13 residues long.

The chain joins TRBV28 to TRBJ2-7, with TRBD1 matching over 8 bases. V lost 5 bases and J lost 6; bases outside the gene matches: 0. This CDR3 has 11 amino acids. Germline assignment: CDR1 MDHEN and CDR2 SYDVKM. Here the CDR3 reads CASSGTGEQYF. For the CDR3, the DNA is TGTGCCAGCAGTGGGACAGGCGAGCAGTACTTC. Together with reference TRBV28 and TRBJ2-7, the CDR3 gives the full variable domain: DVKVTQSSRYLVKRTGEKVFLECVQDMDHENMFWYRQDPGLGLRLIYFSYDVKMKEKGDIPEGYSVSREKKERFSLILESASTNQTSMYLCASSGTGEQYFGPGTRLTVT.

A few counts support this clonotype. V and J are TRBV10-2 and TRBJ2-7; 8 bases align to TRBD2. Trimming cost V 6 bases and J 9 bases; bases outside gene matches: 4. Germline CDR1 and CDR2: WSHSY and SAAADI. The CDR3 is 11 residues long. This chain's CDR3 is CASSPREGQYF. As DNA, the CDR3 is TGCGCCAGCAGCCCCCGGGAGGGGCAGTACTTC.